This T cell receptor beta chain was recovered during a study of T-cell memory formation after mild COVID-19 (dated by TCRdb to the early 2020s). About the investigation overall: Most TCR sequence clusters were specific to one of the two donors. Longitudinal TCRalpha and TCRbeta repertoire sequencing tracked T-cell clones expanding and contracting after mild COVID-19 in two donors. The cohort comprised two young, previously healthy adult volunteers, one female and one male. Points the paper makes about the study in general: The study covered only a couple of mild cases, and larger cohorts including severe cases with pre-infection samples were considered necessary. Whether the second-wave clones peaking on day 37 were SARS-CoV-2 specific was not confirmed. Some responding clones were detected in pre-infection memory, which suggested that pre-existing cross-reactive memory T cells had joined the SARS-CoV-2 response. Contracting CD4+ clones appeared mostly in the CM and EM memory subsets, whereas CD8+ clones were enriched in EMRA. Balanced CD4/CD8 phenotypes were observed for clones contracting from day 15 to 85, whereas a bias towards CD4+ was observed for a second wave of clones expanding from day 15 to 37.

Ficoll-Paque density gradient centrifugation was the method used to isolate PBMCs. Per the germline V gene (reference sequence), SEHNR is the CDR1 and FQNEAQ is the CDR2. V and J lose 4 bases and 3 bases, and a span of 15 bases separates them. The CDR3 holds 15 amino acids from the cysteine to the phenylalanine. CDR3 DNA is the only sequence kept; it has 45 bases, read in frame from the first base. Sequenced using an Illumina NovaSeq 6000. TCRalpha and TCRbeta cDNA libraries were constructed by 5'RACE with constant-segment primers, with sample barcodes and unique molecular identifiers being introduced. RNA was extracted from every sample with Trizol reagent. The libraries were amplified in two PCR steps, and the second step added a second sample barcode and Illumina TruSeq adapters. The libraries were sequenced on an Illumina NovaSeq using 2 x 150 bp paired-end reads. On the authors' methods: Demultiplexing of reads and collapsing into UMI-guided consensus sequences were performed with migec v1.2.7. Using mixcr v2.1.11, UMI consensuses were aligned to TRA and TRB V and J templates and then assembled into clonotypes. Expanded or contracted clonotypes were those called significant by both edgeR and NoisET, with noise models trained on biological replicates. edgeR calls used a false discovery rate-adjusted p below 0.01 and a log2 fold-change threshold of 1. As an exploratory analysis of dynamics, max-normalized trajectories of the 1000 most abundant clonotypes were examined by PCA with hierarchical clustering. The CD4 or CD8 phenotype of responding clones was assigned using the separately sequenced CD4+ and CD8+ repertoires. The raw public reads went through TCRdb reprocessing: fastp at Q25, MiXCR clone calling, in-frame beta chains kept. When rows share a CDR3 protein, they turn into one entry using the most common DNA and genes. None of the V and J calls come from the authors' own analysis; TCRdb made them. This sample lists under 300,000 distinct CDR3 sequences; around 15% were detected once. The ten largest make up approximately 3.5% of the sample.

Note on this clonotype: The specificity of this receptor is unknown. No quality values exist for individual bases; no much larger clone is one base distant.

This sequence uses TRBV7-9 and TRBJ1-1, and perhaps TRBD1 as D gene, on 6 matching bases. Sequencing input: PBMCs or a T cell subset sorted from them (not recorded which). The sequence derives from a man aged 18 to 29 who had mild COVID-19 (a few samples of this study predate the infection). The sample titles of this study are shuffled in the database, so cell type and time point are left out; the donor was told from shared clones. The DNA reads as follows: TGTGCCAGCAGCTCTGAGGGGGTGTGGGACACTGAAGCTTTCTTT. This sequence encodes CASSSEGVWDTEAFF.